The present T cell receptor (beta chain) was sequenced within a study of OX40 agonist ivuxolimab in advanced cancers. Study summary: More than 35% of patients had received prior checkpoint inhibitor therapy. Study-wide findings and caveats: CD4+ and CD8+ blood T cells expanded clonally by week 6 at 0.1 to 3.0 mg/kg.

Only in-frame clones appear in the TCRdb table, and some are missing; sequencing was by immunoSEQ multiplex PCR. This sample has over 80,000 clones, with around nine tenths found just once. V lost 5 bases, J lost 0 bases, and 1 base stayed unmatched. This CDR3 is built from 14 residues. Germline V gives CDR1 WNHNN, CDR2 SYGVQD (reference sequence). Comments on this clone: Antigen: not known.

The rearrangement links TRBV10-1 to TRBJ2-3; TRBD1 aligns across 8 bases. The sample here was CD4+ or CD8+ T cells sorted from blood, taken in a trial of the OX40 agonist ivuxolimab. The receptor comes from an adult with an advanced solid tumor such as melanoma, head and neck, liver or kidney cancer. CDR3 protein: CASSRTGSTDTQYF. The CDR3 region has the DNA TGCGCCAGCAGTAGGACAGGGAGCACAGATACGCAGTATTTT.